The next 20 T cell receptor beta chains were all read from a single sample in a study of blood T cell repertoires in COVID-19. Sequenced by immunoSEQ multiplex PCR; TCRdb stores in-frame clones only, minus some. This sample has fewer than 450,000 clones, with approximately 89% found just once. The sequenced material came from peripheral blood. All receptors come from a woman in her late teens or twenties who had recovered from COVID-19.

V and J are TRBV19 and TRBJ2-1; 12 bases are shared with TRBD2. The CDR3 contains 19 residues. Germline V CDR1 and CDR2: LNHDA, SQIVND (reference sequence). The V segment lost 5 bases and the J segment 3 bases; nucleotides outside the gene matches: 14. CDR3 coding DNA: TGTGCCAGTAGTCTTCGACTAGCGGGAGTGCCCCTTAACTACAATGAGCAGTTCTTC. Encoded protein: CASSLRLAGVPLNYNEQFF.

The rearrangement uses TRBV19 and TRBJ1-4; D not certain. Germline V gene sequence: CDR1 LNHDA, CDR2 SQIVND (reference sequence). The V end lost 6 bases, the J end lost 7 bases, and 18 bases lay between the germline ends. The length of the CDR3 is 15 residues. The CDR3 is CASRTGRRSGEKLFF. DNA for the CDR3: TGTGCCAGTAGGACCGGGAGACGAAGCGGTGAAAAACTGTTTTTT. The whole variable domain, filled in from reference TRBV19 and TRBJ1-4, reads DGGITQSPKYLFRKEGQNVTLSCEQNLNHDAMYWYRQDPGQGLRLIYYSQIVNDFQKGDIAEGYSVSREKKESFPLTVTSAQKNPTAFYLCASRTGRRSGEKLFFGSGTQLSVL.

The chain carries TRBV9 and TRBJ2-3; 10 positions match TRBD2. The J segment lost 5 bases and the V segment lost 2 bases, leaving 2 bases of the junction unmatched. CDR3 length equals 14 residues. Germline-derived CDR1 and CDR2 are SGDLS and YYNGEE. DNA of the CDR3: TGTGCCAGCAGCGTTGGGACTAGCGTAGATACGCAGTATTTT. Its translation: CASSVGTSVDTQYF.

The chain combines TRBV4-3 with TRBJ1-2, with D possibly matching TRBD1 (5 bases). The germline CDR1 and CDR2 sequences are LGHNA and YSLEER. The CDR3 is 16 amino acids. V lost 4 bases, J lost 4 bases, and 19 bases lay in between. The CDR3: CASSLHTDRDLYGYTF. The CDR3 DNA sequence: TGCGCCAGCAGCCTACACACTGACAGAGACCTCTATGGCTACACCTTC.

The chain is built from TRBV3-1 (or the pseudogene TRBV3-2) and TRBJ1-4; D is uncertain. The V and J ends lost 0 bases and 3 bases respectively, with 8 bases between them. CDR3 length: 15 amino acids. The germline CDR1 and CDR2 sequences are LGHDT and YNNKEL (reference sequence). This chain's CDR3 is CASSQDARPNEKLFF. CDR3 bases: TGTGCCAGCAGCCAAGATGCCAGGCCTAATGAAAAACTGTTTTTT.

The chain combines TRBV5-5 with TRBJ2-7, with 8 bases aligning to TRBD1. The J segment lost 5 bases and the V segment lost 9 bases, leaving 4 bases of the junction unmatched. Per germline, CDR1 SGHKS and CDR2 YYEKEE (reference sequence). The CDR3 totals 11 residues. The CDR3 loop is CATGQGHEQYV. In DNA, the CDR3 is TGTGCCACAGGACAGGGCCACGAGCAGTACGTC.

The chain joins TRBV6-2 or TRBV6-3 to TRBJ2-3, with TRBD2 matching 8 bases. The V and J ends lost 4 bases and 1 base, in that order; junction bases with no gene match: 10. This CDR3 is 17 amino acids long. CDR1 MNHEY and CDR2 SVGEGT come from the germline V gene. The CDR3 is CASSFSYGAGGTDTQYF. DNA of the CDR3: TGTGCCAGCAGTTTCTCTTATGGAGCGGGGGGCACAGATACGCAGTATTTT.

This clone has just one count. The CDR3 DNA reads as TGTGCCAGCAGTCCGGGACTAGCGGGAGAACAAGGGGAGCTGTTTTTT. This encodes CASSPGLAGEQGELFF. The chain has TRBV9 and TRBJ2-2; 14 positions match TRBD2. V shed 5 bases and J 8 bases; nucleotides not matched to a gene: 8. Looked up from germline, CDR1 is SGDLS and CDR2 is YYNGEE. The CDR3 is made up of 16 amino acids.

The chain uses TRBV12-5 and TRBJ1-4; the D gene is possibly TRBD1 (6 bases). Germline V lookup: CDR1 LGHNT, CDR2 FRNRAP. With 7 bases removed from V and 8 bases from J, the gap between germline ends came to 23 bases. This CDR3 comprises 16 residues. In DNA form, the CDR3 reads TGTGCTAGTGTTCGGGGACATACGACGTCGGGAGAAAAACTGTTTTTT. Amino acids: CASVRGHTTSGEKLFF.

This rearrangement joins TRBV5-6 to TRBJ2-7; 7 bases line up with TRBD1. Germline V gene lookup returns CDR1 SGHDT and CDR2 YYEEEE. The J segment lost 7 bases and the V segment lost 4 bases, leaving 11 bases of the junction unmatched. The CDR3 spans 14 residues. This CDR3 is CASSIDRADWEQYV. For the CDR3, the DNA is TGTGCCAGCAGCATCGACAGGGCGGACTGGGAGCAGTACGTC.

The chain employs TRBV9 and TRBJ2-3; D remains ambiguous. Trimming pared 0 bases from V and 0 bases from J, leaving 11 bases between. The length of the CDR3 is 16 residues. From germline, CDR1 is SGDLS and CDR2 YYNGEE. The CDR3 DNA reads TGTGCCAGCAGCGTAGTAGACCAGGCTAGCACAGATACGCAGTATTTT. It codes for CASSVVDQASTDTQYF.

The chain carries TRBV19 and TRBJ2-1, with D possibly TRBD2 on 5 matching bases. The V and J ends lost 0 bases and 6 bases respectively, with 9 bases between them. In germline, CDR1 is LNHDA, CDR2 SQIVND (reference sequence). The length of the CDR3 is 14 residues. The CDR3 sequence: CASSIDGSANEQFF. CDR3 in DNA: TGTGCCAGTAGTATAGACGGTAGCGCCAATGAGCAGTTCTTC.

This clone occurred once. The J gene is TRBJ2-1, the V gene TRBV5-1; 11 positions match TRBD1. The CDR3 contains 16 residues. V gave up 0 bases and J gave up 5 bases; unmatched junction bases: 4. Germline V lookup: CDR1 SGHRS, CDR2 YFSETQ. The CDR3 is CASSLGTGGRHNEQFF. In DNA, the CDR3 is TGCGCCAGCAGCTTGGGGACAGGGGGCAGGCACAATGAGCAGTTCTTC.

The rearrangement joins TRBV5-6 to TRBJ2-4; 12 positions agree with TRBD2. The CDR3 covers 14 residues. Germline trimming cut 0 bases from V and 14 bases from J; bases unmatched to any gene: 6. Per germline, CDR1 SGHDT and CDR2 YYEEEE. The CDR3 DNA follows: TGTGCCAGCAGCTTGGGGACTAGCGGGACCTATGAGTACTTC. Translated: CASSLGTSGTYEYF.

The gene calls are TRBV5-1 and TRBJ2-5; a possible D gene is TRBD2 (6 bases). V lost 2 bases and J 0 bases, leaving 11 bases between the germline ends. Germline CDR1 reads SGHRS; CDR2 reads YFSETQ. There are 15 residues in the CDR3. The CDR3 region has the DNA TGCGCCAGCAGCTTCGCGGGGAATAACCAAGAGACCCAGTACTTC. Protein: CASSFAGNNQETQYF.

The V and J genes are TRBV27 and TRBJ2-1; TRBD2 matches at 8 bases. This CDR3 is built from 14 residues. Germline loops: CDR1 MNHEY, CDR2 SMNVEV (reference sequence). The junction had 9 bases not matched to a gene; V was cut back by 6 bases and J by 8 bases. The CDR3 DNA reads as TGTGCCAGCAGGCCGTTTAGCGGGATGCATGAGCAGTTCTTC. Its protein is CASRPFSGMHEQFF.

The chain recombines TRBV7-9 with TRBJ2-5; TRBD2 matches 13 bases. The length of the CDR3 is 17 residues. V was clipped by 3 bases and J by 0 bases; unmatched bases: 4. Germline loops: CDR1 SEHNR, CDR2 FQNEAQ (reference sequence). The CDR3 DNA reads TGTGCCAGCAGCTTCATCGGGACTAGCGGGAACCAAGAGACCCAGTACTTC. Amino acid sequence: CASSFIGTSGNQETQYF.

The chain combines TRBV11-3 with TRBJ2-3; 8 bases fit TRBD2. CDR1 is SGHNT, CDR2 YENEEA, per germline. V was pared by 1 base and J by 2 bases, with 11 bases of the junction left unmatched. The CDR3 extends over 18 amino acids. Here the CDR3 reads CASSLAAGALGYTDTQYF. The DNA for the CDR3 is TGTGCCAGCAGCTTAGCAGCGGGAGCATTAGGATACACAGATACGCAGTATTTT.

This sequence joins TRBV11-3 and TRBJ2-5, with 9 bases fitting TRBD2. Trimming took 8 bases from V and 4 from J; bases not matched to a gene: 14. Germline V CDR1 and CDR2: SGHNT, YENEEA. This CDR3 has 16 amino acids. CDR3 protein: CASGNTFSGSSETQYF. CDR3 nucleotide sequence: TGTGCCAGCGGAAATACGTTTAGCGGGAGCTCAGAGACCCAGTACTTC.

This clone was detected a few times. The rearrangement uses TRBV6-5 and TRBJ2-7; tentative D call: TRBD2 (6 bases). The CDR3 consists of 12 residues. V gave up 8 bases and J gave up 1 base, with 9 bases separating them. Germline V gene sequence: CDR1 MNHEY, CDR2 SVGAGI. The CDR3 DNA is TGTGCCAGCGGGCGGGGTTCCTACGAGCAGTACGTC. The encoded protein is CASGRGSYEQYV.